These 6 T cell receptor beta chains were sequenced from one sample in a study of T cell responses to AZD1222 COVID-19 vaccine. The assay was immunoSEQ multiplex PCR, and TCRdb's table has in-frame clones only and misses some. The table records 150,000 to 200,000 clones, about 92% of them present only once. The specimen comprised peripheral blood, sampled 28 days after the second AZD1222 dose. The receptors were sampled from an adult who received the AZD1222 COVID-19 vaccine.

The chain couples TRBV14 to TRBJ1-2, with D possibly TRBD1 on 6 matching bases. Germline CDR1 is SGHDN and CDR2 is FVKESK. Trimming left V 0 bases short and J 13 bases short, with 15 bases between. CDR3 length: 13 residues. The CDR3 DNA follows: TGTGCCAGCAGCCAAGATATGCGGGGGGCGCGCACCTTC. The encoded protein is CASSQDMRGARTF.

This chain joins TRBV5-1 and TRBJ2-1; D remains ambiguous. This CDR3 contains 14 residues. Per the germline V gene, CDR1 is SGHRS and CDR2 is YFSETQ. V lost 1 base and J lost 7, with 12 bases in between. CDR3 in amino acids: CASSLSSNLNEQFF. The CDR3 DNA sequence: TGCGCCAGCAGCTTGTCTAGTAACTTAAATGAGCAGTTCTTC.

The chain couples TRBV2 to TRBJ1-2, with TRBD1 matching over 9 bases. Germline CDR1 is SNHLY and CDR2 is FYNNEI. CDR3 length: 17 amino acids. V gave up 1 base and J gave up 8 bases; unmatched junction bases: 14. This CDR3 is CASSEGATGGRVRGYTF. CDR3 in DNA: TGTGCCAGCAGTGAAGGGGCGACAGGGGGTCGGGTTCGGGGCTACACCTTC.

The chain is built from TRBV27 and TRBJ2-1, with D tentatively TRBD2 (5 bases). V shed 3 bases and J shed 6 bases, with 12 bases lying between them. Per the germline V gene, CDR1 is MNHEY and CDR2 is SMNVEV (reference sequence). The CDR3 consists of 14 residues. CDR3 region: CASSLGVRTNEQFF. CDR3 nucleotides: TGTGCCAGCAGTTTGGGAGTACGGACCAATGAGCAGTTCTTC.

The chain employs TRBV28 and TRBJ1-1; D not resolved. The ends were cut back, 2 bases at V and 4 bases at J, with 5 bases in the middle. CDR1 and CDR2 (germline): MDHEN, SYDVKM. This CDR3 has 12 amino acids. The CDR3 sequence is CASSLEGTEAFF. CDR3 DNA sequence: TGTGCCAGCAGTTTAGAGGGCACTGAAGCTTTCTTT.

This CDR3 reads CASSFRDRGLSGYTF. In DNA form, the CDR3 reads TGCGCCAGCAGCTTCCGGGACAGGGGGCTAAGTGGCTACACCTTC. This rearrangement joins TRBV5-1 to TRBJ1-2; 12 nucleotides agree with TRBD1. CDR1 and CDR2 (germline): SGHRS, YFSETQ. The CDR3 runs 15 residues. V lost 2 bases, J lost 7 bases, and 6 bases stayed unmatched.